The 23 T cell receptor beta chains below come from one sample, sequenced in a study of control samples from healthy donors and cancer patients. Produced via immunoSEQ multiplex PCR; TCRdb's table is partial and in-frame only. Here the sample spans roughly 120,000 clones, approximately 90% being singletons. The sequencing input was blood. These receptors came from a woman between 50 and 59 years old in good health.

The rearrangement links TRBV29-1 to TRBJ2-3; D is perhaps TRBD1 (5 bases). The length of the CDR3 is 14 residues. V was clipped by 3 bases and J by 2 bases, with 12 bases between them. The germline V gene has CDR1 SQVTM and CDR2 ANQGSEA. The CDR3 loop reads CSVDGRGYTDTQYF. CDR3 bases: TGCAGCGTTGATGGAAGGGGCTACACAGATACGCAGTATTTT.

The gene calls are TRBV5-4 and TRBJ2-2; TRBD1 is a possible D gene (5 bases). This CDR3 has 16 residues. The V end lost 0 bases, the J end lost 5 bases, and 14 bases lay between the germline ends. Germline V gene sequence: CDR1 SGHNT, CDR2 YYREEE (reference sequence). CDR3 sequence: CASSLARRGKTGELFF. The DNA of the CDR3 is TGTGCCAGCAGCTTGGCGAGAAGGGGAAAAACCGGGGAGCTGTTTTTT.

The chain carries TRBV6-4 and TRBJ2-1; no definite D call. The germline V gene encodes CDR1 MRHNA and CDR2 SNTAGT. This CDR3 has 14 amino acids. V shed 0 bases and J shed 9 bases, with 12 bases lying between them. The CDR3 coding sequence is TGTGCCAGCAGTGACTCCCCTGGATGGTCTGAGCAGTTCTTC. Amino acids: CASSDSPGWSEQFF.

The chain combines TRBV5-1 with TRBJ2-7, with TRBD1 matching over 12 bases. CDR1 is SGHRS, CDR2 YFSETQ, per germline. V dropped 5 bases and J dropped 4; count of bases not matched to a gene: 4. This CDR3 spans 14 amino acids. The CDR3 reads CASRLGQGAYEQYF. The CDR3 DNA is TGCGCCAGCAGGCTGGGACAGGGGGCTTACGAGCAGTACTTC.

About this clone: Within the sample, other DNA sequences also encode this same CDR3. V is TRBV2 and J is TRBJ2-1, with D perhaps TRBD2 (5 bases). The V gene lost 4 bases and the J gene lost 7 bases, with 11 bases spanning the gap. The CDR3 consists of 13 residues. The V gene's germline CDR1 is SNHLY and CDR2 FYNNEI. CDR3 coding DNA: TGTGCCAGCAGTGCTGGGAGTGATAATGAGCAGTTCTTC. Translation gives CASSAGSDNEQFF.

The CDR3 here is CASSFGTGTDTQYF. As DNA, the CDR3 is TGTGCCAGCAGTTTCGGGACGGGCACAGATACGCAGTATTTT. This chain connects TRBV27 to TRBJ2-3, with D possibly being TRBD1 or TRBD2 (5 bases each). Germline CDR1 is MNHEY and CDR2 is SMNVEV (reference sequence). V lost 3 bases to trimming and J lost 1 base, with 8 bases between them. The CDR3 runs 14 residues.

V gene TRBV7-9 combines with J gene TRBJ2-1; D is undetermined. Germline-derived CDR1 and CDR2 are SEHNR and FQNEAQ (reference sequence). The V and J ends lost 2 bases and 7 bases respectively, with 12 bases between them. The CDR3 contains 14 residues. The CDR3 bases are TGTGCCAGCAGCTTACGCGCGGACCGAAATGAGCAGTTCTTC. As protein: CASSLRADRNEQFF.

The chain carries TRBV15 and TRBJ2-7, with TRBD1 matching over 8 bases. J lost 2 bases, V lost 0 bases, and 0 bases had no gene match. This CDR3 has 14 residues. Per germline, CDR1 LNHNV and CDR2 YYDKDF (reference sequence). The CDR3 here is CATSREQGAYEQYV. The CDR3 DNA sequence: TGTGCCACCAGCAGAGAACAGGGGGCCTACGAGCAGTACGTC.

The rearrangement joins TRBV6-2 or TRBV6-3 to TRBJ1-2, with 7 bases lining up with TRBD1. Germline CDR1 is MNHEY and CDR2 is SVGEGT. The CDR3 runs 15 residues. V shed 0 bases and J 8 bases; nucleotides not matched to a gene: 9. The CDR3 region has the DNA TGTGCCAGCAGTTACTCTCTAGGGGGCATCCGCGGCTACACCTTC. Protein product: CASSYSLGGIRGYTF.

V usage is TRBV20-1 and J usage is TRBJ2-3, with D tentatively TRBD2 (6 bases). The CDR3 consists of 16 residues. V lost 3 bases and J 8 bases, leaving 24 bases between the germline ends. Per the germline V gene, CDR1 is DFQATT and CDR2 is SNEGSKA (reference sequence). The CDR3 spells CSASASVTSPLGTQYF. The CDR3 DNA sequence: TGCAGTGCTAGTGCTAGCGTGACATCTCCCCTTGGTACGCAGTATTTT.

A single count supports this clone. V is TRBV14 and J is TRBJ1-2; D is ambiguous. Deletions cut 1 base from V and 7 bases from J, with 16 bases between. The CDR3 loop spans 15 amino acids. The germline V gene encodes CDR1 SGHDN and CDR2 FVKESK. In DNA form, the CDR3 reads TGTGCCAGCAGCCAAGTACGGACGGCCCTCGGTGGCTACACCTTC. The encoded protein is CASSQVRTALGGYTF.

V is TRBV14 and J is TRBJ1-2; unclear D gene. The CDR3 runs to 12 residues. Deletions cut 5 bases from V and 8 bases from J, with 12 bases between. CDR1 is SGHDN, CDR2 FVKESK, per germline. The CDR3 DNA reads as TGTGCCAGCAGCAACGGAGGATGGGGCTACACCTTC. It specifies CASSNGGWGYTF.

This chain uses TRBV7-9 with TRBJ1-3; no clear D gene. CDR3 length: 15 residues. V dropped 4 bases and J dropped 0 bases, with 10 bases sitting between them. Germline lookup yields CDR1 SEHNR and CDR2 FQNEAQ (reference sequence). The DNA of the CDR3 is TGTGCCAGCAGCTCCCCCCCCAGCTCTGGAAACACCATATATTTT. Residues: CASSSPPSSGNTIYF.

The chain joins TRBV3-1 (or the pseudogene TRBV3-2) to TRBJ2-6, with a possible D match to TRBD1 (5 bases). The CDR3 has 18 amino acids. The ends were cut back, 4 bases at V and 2 bases at J, with 18 bases in the middle. The germline gives CDR1 LGHDT, CDR2 YNNKEL (reference sequence). DNA for the CDR3: TGTGCCAGCAGCCCCACGCCTACAGGTTCTACTGGGGCCAACGTCCTGACTTTC. Its translation is CASSPTPTGSTGANVLTF.

The chain employs TRBV7-8 and TRBJ1-5; unclear D gene. CDR3 size: 13 residues. Germline-derived CDR1 and CDR2 are SGHVS and FQNEAQ. With 2 bases removed from V and 3 bases from J, the gap between germline ends came to 5 bases. Here the CDR3 reads CASSLHNNQPQHF. DNA of the CDR3: TGTGCCAGCAGCTTACACAACAATCAGCCCCAGCATTTT.

The sample holds one count of this clone. The rearrangement links TRBV23-1 to TRBJ1-1; TRBD1 might be the D (6 bases). TRBV23-1 is classed as an ORF, of uncertain function. The length of the CDR3 is 13 residues. Trimming left V 9 bases short and J 5 bases short, with 16 bases between. Here the CDR3 reads CARRKIGGTEAFF. DNA of the CDR3: TGCGCCAGGAGAAAAATAGGGGGGACTGAAGCTTTCTTT.

This clone was detected only once. The rearrangement uses TRBV4-3 and TRBJ1-1, with D uncertain. The V gene's germline CDR1 is LGHNA and CDR2 YSLEER. Trimming stripped 0 bases from V and 3 bases from J, with 11 bases between. The length of the CDR3 is 15 residues. CDR3: CASSQDLGRDTEAFF. CDR3 DNA sequence: TGCGCCAGCAGCCAAGATCTCGGACGGGACACTGAAGCTTTCTTT.

The count of this clone is one. The chain employs TRBV3-1 (or the pseudogene TRBV3-2) and TRBJ1-1; D is unclear. With 1 base removed from V and 4 bases from J, the gap between germline ends came to 10 bases. The germline gives CDR1 LGHDT, CDR2 YNNKEL (reference sequence). There are 14 residues in the CDR3. CDR3 protein: CASSQGLWGTEAFF. The CDR3 coding sequence is TGTGCCAGCAGCCAAGGCTTATGGGGCACTGAAGCTTTCTTT.

This chain uses TRBV12-5 with TRBJ2-7; D may match TRBD1 or TRBD2 (7 bases each). The V end lost 7 bases, the J end lost 5 bases, and 18 bases lay between the germline ends. From germline, CDR1 is LGHNT and CDR2 FRNRAP. This CDR3 is built from 14 residues. This CDR3 reads CASAPQGGSDEQYF. The CDR3 DNA follows: TGTGCTAGTGCCCCCCAGGGGGGGAGCGACGAGCAGTACTTC.

The chain combines TRBV5-8 with TRBJ1-1; D might be TRBD1 (6 bases). Germline V gives CDR1 SGHTS, CDR2 YDEGEE. The V gene lost 1 base and the J gene lost 8 bases, with 12 bases spanning the gap. CDR3 length equals 13 residues. The CDR3 DNA reads as TGTGCCAGCAGCTTGTACCCCGGGACAGAAGCTTTCTTT. Amino acids: CASSLYPGTEAFF.

The chain joins TRBV7-7 to TRBJ2-1; D gene ambiguous. CDR1 is SSHAT and CDR2 is FNYEAQ in the germline V gene (reference sequence). There are 16 residues in the CDR3. The V end was cut by 0 bases, the J end by 1 base, with 10 bases between. CDR3 sequence reads: CASSLAAFSSYNEQFF. The CDR3 bases are TGTGCCAGCAGCTTAGCCGCCTTCTCATCCTACAATGAGCAGTTCTTC. Using reference TRBV7-7 and TRBJ2-1 for the parts outside the CDR3, the full variable domain is GAGVSQSPRYKVTKRGQDVTLRCDPISSHATLYWYQQALGQGPEFLTYFNYEAQPDKSGLPSDRFSAERPEGSISTLTIQRTEQRDSAMYRCASSLAAFSSYNEQFFGPGTRLTVL.

This clone was seen a single time. The V call is TRBV10-1, the J call TRBJ2-2; TRBD2 aligns across 9 bases. Germline V CDR1 and CDR2: WNHNN, SYGVQD (reference sequence). This CDR3 region has 16 residues. V shed 3 bases, J shed 8 bases, and the junction held 10 bases outside the gene matches. CDR3 in amino acids: CASSEPGLAGRGELFF. The CDR3 region has the DNA TGCGCCAGCAGTGAACCGGGACTAGCAGGTAGGGGGGAGCTGTTTTTT.

The chain is built from TRBV5-1 and TRBJ2-2, with D possibly matching TRBD1 (6 bases). The length of the CDR3 is 14 residues. Trimming removed 2 bases at V and 4 bases at J, with 9 bases between. Per germline, CDR1 SGHRS and CDR2 YFSETQ. The chain's CDR3 is CASSFGQSTGELFF. The CDR3 region has the DNA TGCGCCAGCAGCTTCGGACAGTCCACCGGGGAGCTGTTTTTT.